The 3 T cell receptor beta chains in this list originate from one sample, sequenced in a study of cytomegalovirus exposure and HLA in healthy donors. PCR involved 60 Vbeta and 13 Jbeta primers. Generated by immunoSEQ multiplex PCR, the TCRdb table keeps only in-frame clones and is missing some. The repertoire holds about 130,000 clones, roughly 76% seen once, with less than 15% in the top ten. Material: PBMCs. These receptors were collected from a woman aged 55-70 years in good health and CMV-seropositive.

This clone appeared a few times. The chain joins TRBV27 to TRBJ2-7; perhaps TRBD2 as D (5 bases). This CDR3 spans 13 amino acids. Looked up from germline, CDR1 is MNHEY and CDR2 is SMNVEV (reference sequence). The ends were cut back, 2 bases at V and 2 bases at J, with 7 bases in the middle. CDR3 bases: TGTGCCAGCAGTTTAACGGGAACCTACGAGCAGTACTTC. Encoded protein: CASSLTGTYEQYF.

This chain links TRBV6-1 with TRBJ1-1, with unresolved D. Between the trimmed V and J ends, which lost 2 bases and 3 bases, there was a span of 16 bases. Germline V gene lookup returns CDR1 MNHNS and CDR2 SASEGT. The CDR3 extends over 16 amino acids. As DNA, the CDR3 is TGTGCCAGCAGTGAATTCGGGGAAGGGTGGGACACTGAAGCTTTCTTT. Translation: CASSEFGEGWDTEAFF.

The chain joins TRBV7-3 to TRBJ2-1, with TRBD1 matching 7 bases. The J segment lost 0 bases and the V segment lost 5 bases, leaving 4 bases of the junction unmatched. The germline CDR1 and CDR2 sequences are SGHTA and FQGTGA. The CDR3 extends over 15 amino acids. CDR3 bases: TGTGCCAGCAGCCGATCAGGGGGCTCCTACAATGAGCAGTTCTTC. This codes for CASSRSGGSYNEQFF.